Each of the 19 T cell receptor beta chains below was sequenced from the same sample in a study of T cell responses to AZD1222 COVID-19 vaccine. Clones were read by immunoSEQ multiplex PCR, and TCRdb kept only the in-frame ones, dropping some. The data hold fewer than 140,000 clones, with 90% observed a single time. Sequencing used peripheral blood, obtained 28 days after the second AZD1222 dose. Receptors were obtained from an adult who received the AZD1222 COVID-19 vaccine.

CDR3 sequence: CASTKGRYQPQHF. The CDR3 DNA sequence: TGTGCCAGCACGAAAGGACGTTATCAGCCCCAGCATTTT. The chain joins TRBV6-1 to TRBJ1-5; D remains unclear. Per the germline V gene, CDR1 is MNHNS and CDR2 is SASEGT. Trimming cost V 7 bases and J 5 bases, with 12 bases left between them. The CDR3 has 13 residues.

The chain joins TRBV19 to TRBJ1-1; D may be TRBD1 (6 bases). Germline assignment: CDR1 LNHDA and CDR2 SQIVND (reference sequence). The V and J ends lost 6 bases and 6 bases respectively, with 20 bases between them. CDR3 size: 15 residues. CDR3 protein: CASSLRGGLTPEAFF. The DNA of the CDR3 is TGTGCCAGTAGCCTCAGGGGTGGGCTAACACCTGAAGCTTTCTTT.

The genes are TRBV4-3 and TRBJ2-5, with D possibly matching TRBD2 (6 bases). This CDR3 is 14 amino acids long. Trimming removed 2 bases at V and 1 base at J, with 8 bases between. Germline CDR1 is LGHNA and CDR2 is YSLEER. The CDR3 nucleotides are TGCGCCAGCAGCCAAACTAGCAGCCAAGAGACCCAGTACTTC. Translating it yields CASSQTSSQETQYF.

CDR3 nucleotides: TGCGCCAGCAGCTTCCAGGGGGCCCTACAAGAGACCCAGTACTTC. This gives the protein CASSFQGALQETQYF. J is TRBJ2-5 and V is TRBV5-1, with TRBD1 matching 8 bases. The CDR3 length is 15 residues. Losses at the gene ends were 2 bases for V and 2 bases for J; bases not matched to a gene: 5. The germline V gene encodes CDR1 SGHRS and CDR2 YFSETQ.

The V and J genes are TRBV11-3 and TRBJ2-7, with a weak D call TRBD1 (6 bases). This CDR3 contains 14 residues. The germline V gene encodes CDR1 SGHNT and CDR2 YENEEA. V lost 1 base to trimming and J lost 2 bases, with 9 bases between them. CDR3 in DNA: TGTGCCAGCAGCTTAGGGACAGCTCCCTACGAGCAGTACTTC. This codes for CASSLGTAPYEQYF. The variable domain in full, completed from reference TRBV11-3 and TRBJ2-7, reads EAGVVQSPRYKIIEKKQPVAFWCNPISGHNTLYWYLQNLGQGPELLIRYENEEAVDDSQLPKDRFSAERLKGVDSTLKIQPAELGDSAVYLCASSLGTAPYEQYFGPGTRLTVT.

This CDR3 is CASSQRGRDTEAFF. In nucleotides, the CDR3 is TGTGCCAGCAGCCAGCGTGGGAGGGACACTGAAGCTTTCTTT. The chain carries TRBV3-1 (or the pseudogene TRBV3-2) and TRBJ1-1; no clear D gene. This CDR3 comprises 14 residues. Germline V lookup: CDR1 LGHDT, CDR2 YNNKEL (reference sequence). V lost 3 bases and J lost 3, with 11 bases in between.

The chain combines TRBV9 with TRBJ2-3; 8 bases are shared with TRBD2. The CDR3 spans 15 residues. After removal of 4 bases from V and 4 bases from J, the junction contained 8 bases not matched to a gene. Germline V gene sequence: CDR1 SGDLS, CDR2 YYNGEE. This CDR3 is CASSTSGRGADTQYF. The CDR3 region has the DNA TGTGCCAGCAGCACTAGCGGCCGGGGGGCAGATACGCAGTATTTT.

As to this clone: Distinct nucleotide sequences in the sample also encode this CDR3. V is TRBV12-3 or TRBV12-4 and J is TRBJ1-2; D possibly corresponds to TRBD1 (6 bases). This CDR3 comprises 13 residues. With 3 bases removed from V and 5 bases from J, the gap between germline ends came to 10 bases. The CDR3 DNA reads TGTGCCAGCAGTTTGGGGCAGGGGTATGGCTACACCTTC. Translation: CASSLGQGYGYTF.

The count of this clone is one. The chain links TRBV5-6 to TRBJ2-7, with 7 nucleotides matching TRBD1. The CDR3 extends over 16 amino acids. Trimming removed 3 bases from V and 3 bases from J; junction bases left unmatched: 12. Germline-derived CDR1 and CDR2 are SGHDT and YYEEEE. CDR3 coding DNA: TGTGCCAGCAGCTGGGGCAGGGGACAGCTGAACTACGAGCAGTACTTC. Translated: CASSWGRGQLNYEQYF.

The genes are TRBV6-2 or TRBV6-3 and TRBJ2-3; no clear D. The CDR3 sequence is 15 residues long. CDR1 and CDR2 from the germline V gene are MNHEY and SVGEGT. Trimming took 1 base from V and 2 from J, leaving 10 bases between them. The CDR3 sequence is CASSYLYKITDTQYF. The CDR3 DNA reads TGTGCCAGCAGTTACTTGTATAAGATCACAGATACGCAGTATTTT.

CDR3 residues: CASSPAQGGNNQPQHF. The CDR3 DNA reads as TGTGCCAGCTCACCAGCCCAGGGGGGGAACAATCAGCCCCAGCATTTT. This chain links TRBV18 with TRBJ1-5; 7 bases agree with TRBD1. After removal of 2 bases from V and 3 bases from J, the junction contained 7 bases not matched to a gene. Germline CDR1 is KGHSH and CDR2 is LQKENI. The length of the CDR3 is 16 residues.

V and J are TRBV21-1 and TRBJ2-2; the table's TRBD1 call for D was not verified on the DNA. TRBV21-1 is a pseudogene segment. The CDR3 extends over 16 amino acids. In DNA form, the CDR3 reads TGTGCCAGCACCGCCCGGGACAGGGGGCAATCCGGGGAGCTGTTTTTT. This sequence encodes CASTARDRGQSGELFF.

V usage is TRBV5-6 and J usage is TRBJ1-6; D is undetermined. Trimming took off 3 bases at V and 13 bases at J, with 11 bases between the two ends. Germline V CDR1 and CDR2: SGHDT, YYEEEE. CDR3 length equals 12 residues. CDR3 loop: CASSSSLEPLHF. The CDR3 bases are TGTGCCAGCAGCTCCTCCCTTGAGCCCCTCCACTTT.

The CDR3 loop reads CASSGGGSNQPQHF. As DNA, the CDR3 is TGTGCCAGCAGCGGAGGGGGTAGCAATCAGCCCCAGCATTTT. The chain has TRBV27 and TRBJ1-5; a weak D match, TRBD1 (6 bases). The CDR3 extends over 14 amino acids. In germline, CDR1 is MNHEY, CDR2 SMNVEV (reference sequence). V was clipped by 6 bases and J by 0 bases, with 9 bases between them.

The V and J genes are TRBV24-1 and TRBJ1-1; 8 nucleotides line up with TRBD1. From germline, CDR1 is KGHDR and CDR2 SFDVKD. The CDR3 sequence is 13 residues long. Trimming cost V 3 bases and J 8 bases; bases outside gene matches: 4. The CDR3 here is CATSDDGQGEAFF. CDR3 DNA sequence: TGTGCCACCAGTGATGACGGACAGGGCGAAGCTTTCTTT.

The chain has TRBV18 and TRBJ2-2; D remains ambiguous. The ends were cut back, 4 bases at V and 0 bases at J, with 12 bases in the middle. From germline, CDR1 is KGHSH and CDR2 LQKENI. This CDR3 is built from 16 residues. The CDR3 protein is CASSLLLPTNTGELFF. The CDR3 nucleotides read TGTGCCAGCTCACTACTCCTTCCGACGAACACCGGGGAGCTGTTTTTT.

The V call is TRBV28, the J call TRBJ2-7, with TRBD2 as a possible D gene (6 bases). Trimming removed 7 bases from V and 4 bases from J, with 14 bases in between. The CDR3 is 13 residues long. CDR1 is MDHEN, CDR2 SYDVKM, per germline. Here the CDR3 DNA reads TGTGCCAGCAATTCCGGGACTTTTTACGAGCAGTACTTC. Protein sequence: CASNSGTFYEQYF.

This chain links TRBV9 with TRBJ1-2; perhaps TRBD1 as D (5 bases). The germline V gene has CDR1 SGDLS and CDR2 YYNGEE. Trimming removed 3 bases at V and 2 bases at J, with 17 bases between. The CDR3 extends over 16 amino acids. The CDR3 loop reads CASSARPGRSNYGYTF. The DNA for the CDR3 is TGTGCCAGCAGCGCCCGACCGGGACGCTCAAACTATGGCTACACCTTC.

The chain combines TRBV11-1 with TRBJ1-3, with a weak D call TRBD1 (5 bases). The CDR3 runs to 17 residues. Trimming took off 0 bases at V and 0 bases at J, with 12 bases between the two ends. Germline lookup yields CDR1 SGHAT and CDR2 FQDESV (reference sequence). The CDR3 spells CASSLAGEDSSGNTIYF. CDR3 coding DNA: TGTGCCAGCAGCTTAGCGGGGGAAGACAGCTCTGGAAACACCATATATTTT. Full variable domain (remainder filled in from reference TRBV11-1 and TRBJ1-3): EAEVAQSPRYKITEKSQAVAFWCDPISGHATLYWYRQILGQGPELLVQFQDESVVDDSQLPKDRFSAERLKGVDSTLKIQPAELGDSAMYLCASSLAGEDSSGNTIYFGEGSWLTVV.